This TCR beta chain comes out of a study of T cells expressing NK-cell markers. Study-wide background: Sequenced donors, eight in total, included seven who were HCMV-seropositive and one who was seronegative. Study-wide findings and caveats: Researchers report these clonotypes also headed the CD3+CD56-NKG2C+ fraction in a few donors. Dominant NKG2C+ clonotypes made up about 1.0-7.5% of CD8+ T cells in six donors.

The length of the CDR3 is 15 residues. Germline V gives CDR1 DFQATT, CDR2 SNEGSKA (reference sequence). UMI-tagged 5'RACE template switching yielded the TCR beta cDNA. With the 5' RACE reads reprocessed, TCRdb shows one record per CDR3 protein and no DNA. This table lists around 180,000 distinct CDR3 sequences. Comments on this clonotype: Its antigen is unidentified.

The sample was blood T cells: a sorted CD56 or NKG2C T cell subset, CD4+ or CD8+ T cells, or bulk PBMC T cells (not recorded which). The TCR originated in a man aged 18-70 years in good health. The chain carries TRBV20-1 and TRBJ2-1; there is no DNA to check the TCRdb D call of TRBD2. This CDR3 reads CSARTGTLTYNEQFF.